Included here is one TCR beta chain sequence, with context. CDR3 length: 15 amino acids. Germline CDR1 is ENHRY and CDR2 is SYGVKD. This table comes from immunoSEQ multiplex PCR, and its TCRdb copy is limited to in-frame clones, with some not included. Altogether around 80,000 clones are present, about 91% being singletons, with the ten largest covering more than 1.4%. The entry originates in a study of T cell changes during pregnancy in multiple sclerosis. The starting material was peripheral blood, obtained before pregnancy. The source is a female donor with multiple sclerosis, enrolled in a pregnancy study. The genes are TRBV10-3 and TRBJ1-6, with TRBD1 as a possible D gene (5 bases). The CDR3 sequence is CATRSGDYYNSPLHF. Written as DNA, the CDR3 is TGTGCAACTCGGTCTGGGGACTACTATAATTCACCCCTCCACTTT.